This TCR beta chain was sequenced in a study of brain T cells in children with intractable seizures. Repertoires were generated with immunoSEQ multiplex PCR, while TCRdb's copy carries only in-frame clones and drops some. The sample includes about 120,000 clones, 85% to 95% seen only once; the top ten take approximately 3.9%. Before surgery, patients took at least one anti-epileptic drug. Germline V lookup: CDR1 KGHSH, CDR2 LQKENI. Trimming cost V 3 bases and J 4 bases, with 9 bases left between them. This CDR3 spans 13 amino acids. The TCR originated in a boy in the first two years of life with hemimegalencephaly and intractable seizures. The rearrangement uses TRBV18 and TRBJ2-5; unclear D gene. The sequencing here drew on peripheral blood, taken at surgery. CDR3 loop: CASSPNLRETQYF. CDR3 sequence (DNA): TGTGCCAGCTCACCGAATTTACGAGAGACCCAGTACTTC.